The TCR beta chain described here comes from a study of shared clonotypes between healthy human individuals. Remarks on this clone: Its antigen is unknown.

The input for sorted-subset replicate PCRs was 200 ng DNA, tens of thousands of T cell genomes. Using immunoSEQ multiplex PCR, the repertoire was profiled, and TCRdb retains in-frame clones only, with some absent. The table includes about 2.1 million clones, around 93% detected once. Naive CD8 isolation took CD45RO-negative cells positively selected for CCR7 and excluded terminally differentiated effector memory CD45RA+ cells. Study-wide findings and caveats: Around 5% of naive CD4 clonotypes were shared across a few donors.

The receptor was derived from a young man in good health. Some clones in this sample may be carry-over from other donors' samples. Sequencing used naive CD8+ T cells from PBMCs.

The CDR3 reads CASSSSGRWRGEQFF. As DNA, the CDR3 is TGTGCCAGCAGCTCCTCGGGGAGATGGAGAGGTGAGCAGTTCTTC. This chain connects TRBV9 to TRBJ2-1, with a possible D match to TRBD2 (5 bases). Germline loops: CDR1 SGDLS, CDR2 YYNGEE. Trimming left V 4 bases short and J 9 bases short, with 20 bases between. The CDR3 has 15 amino acids.